These T cell receptor beta chains were read from a single sample in a study of cytomegalovirus exposure and HLA in healthy donors. Method: immunoSEQ multiplex PCR; TCRdb's copy keeps in-frame clones and lacks some. This table has 150,000 or so clones, over 75% appearing once. Sequenced: PBMCs. The receptors were sampled from a middle-aged woman in good health and CMV-seropositive. Both conserved end residues are part of each CDR3. Fields, in order: CDR3 protein, CDR3 DNA, D gene, clone size, J gene, V gene. D genes are given only for firm matches. Clone sizes are given selectively: once, few, many, or a class where the clone is expanded.

CDR3: CAISESGARDTGELFF; DNA: TGTGCCATCAGTGAGTCAGGGGCCCGGGACACCGGGGAGCTGTTTTTT; D: .; size: .; J: TRBJ2-2; V: TRBV10-3
CDR3: CASRPLISGTSYEQYF; DNA: TGTGCCAGCCGACCCTTGATAAGCGGGACCTCCTACGAGCAGTACTTC; D: TRBD2; size: .; J: TRBJ2-7; V: TRBV27
CDR3: CASSLAGRLIQPQHF; DNA: TGTGCCAGCAGTTTAGCAGGGCGCCTAATTCAGCCCCAGCATTTT; D: .; size: .; J: TRBJ1-5; V: TRBV28
CDR3: CASSLEGGAKSYEQYF; DNA: TGTGCCAGCAGCTTAGAGGGGGGGGCCAAATCCTACGAGCAGTACTTC; D: .; size: .; J: TRBJ2-7; V: TRBV7-9
CDR3: CASSSFGSSGRNYEQYF; DNA: TGTGCCAGCAGCTCTTTCGGGTCAAGCGGAAGAAACTACGAGCAGTACTTC; D: .; size: .; J: TRBJ2-7; V: TRBV7-3
CDR3: CASSMGLGKSYEQYF; DNA: TGTGCCAGCTCTATGGGACTAGGGAAGTCCTACGAGCAGTACTTC; D: TRBD2; size: .; J: TRBJ2-7; V: TRBV27
CDR3: CAWSQQGKGLEQYF; DNA: TGTGCCTGGAGTCAACAGGGGAAGGGGCTCGAGCAGTACTTC; D: TRBD1; size: .; J: TRBJ2-7; V: TRBV30
CDR3: CSAKGVTEAFF; DNA: TGCAGTGCTAAAGGGGTAACTGAAGCTTTCTTT; D: .; size: .; J: TRBJ1-1; V: TRBV20-1
CDR3: CAWSFTQTVAGGKVTDTQYF; DNA: TGTGCCTGGAGTTTCACTCAAACCGTGGCGGGAGGTAAGGTCACAGATACGCAGTATTTT; D: TRBD2; size: .; J: TRBJ2-3; V: TRBV30
CDR3: CASTRNEKLFF; DNA: TGTGCCAGCACCCGTAATGAAAAACTGTTTTTT; D: .; size: few; J: TRBJ1-4; V: TRBV7-9
CDR3: CASSLGLAEYNEQFF; DNA: TGTGCCAGCAGCCTGGGACTAGCGGAATACAATGAGCAGTTCTTC; D: TRBD2; size: .; J: TRBJ2-1; V: TRBV5-4
CDR3: CASSNRGNEQFF; DNA: TGTGCCAGCAGTAACAGGGGGAATGAGCAGTTCTTC; D: TRBD1; size: .; J: TRBJ2-1; V: TRBV6-5
CDR3: CATRLAGAGTDTQYF; DNA: TGTGCCACCAGACTAGCGGGAGCTGGCACAGATACGCAGTATTTT; D: TRBD2; size: .; J: TRBJ2-3; V: TRBV10-3
CDR3: CASSPLRPTRGSGANVLTF; DNA: TGTGCCAGCAGCCCCCTTCGGCCTACAAGGGGATCTGGGGCCAACGTCCTGACTTTC; D: .; size: .; J: TRBJ2-6; V: TRBV13
CDR3: CASSKDRVNQPQHF; DNA: TGTGCCAGCAGCAAGGACAGAGTAAATCAGCCCCAGCATTTT; D: .; size: few; J: TRBJ1-5; V: TRBV5-5
CDR3: CASIERRQKNQPQHF; DNA: TGTGCCAGCATTGAAAGAAGACAGAAAAATCAGCCCCAGCATTTT; D: .; size: .; J: TRBJ1-5; V: TRBV6-1
CDR3: CASSRPGQGTYEQYF; DNA: TGTGCCAGCAGTCGACCGGGACAGGGGACCTACGAGCAGTACTTC; D: TRBD1; size: once; J: TRBJ2-7; V: TRBV6-5
CDR3: CASSARQADEKLFF; DNA: TGTGCCAGCAGCGCCCGACAGGCGGATGAAAAACTGTTTTTT; D: .; size: once; J: TRBJ1-4; V: TRBV9
CDR3: CASSKTSGRYNEQFF; DNA: TGTGCCAGTAGTAAAACTAGCGGGAGGTACAATGAGCAGTTCTTC; D: TRBD2; size: .; J: TRBJ2-1; V: TRBV19
CDR3: CAAAVEGANTEAFF; DNA: TGCGCCGCAGCCGTAGAGGGGGCGAACACTGAAGCTTTCTTT; D: TRBD1; size: .; J: TRBJ1-1; V: TRBV10-2
CDR3: CASSSPTGHYGYTF; DNA: TGTGCCAGCAGTAGCCCGACAGGGCACTATGGCTACACCTTC; D: TRBD1; size: .; J: TRBJ1-2; V: TRBV28
CDR3: CASMGLNSYNEQFF; DNA: TGTGCCAGCATGGGACTCAACTCCTACAATGAGCAGTTCTTC; D: .; size: .; J: TRBJ2-1; V: TRBV6-1
CDR3: CASSPRLGTGQEKLFF; DNA: TGTGCCAGCAGTCCCCGGTTGGGGACAGGGCAGGAAAAACTGTTTTTT; D: TRBD1; size: once; J: TRBJ1-4; V: TRBV28
CDR3: CASSLSWQGGNNEQFF; DNA: TGTGCCAGCAGCTTATCATGGCAGGGAGGTAACAATGAGCAGTTCTTC; D: .; size: .; J: TRBJ2-1; V: TRBV7-6
CDR3: CSVMTGTNYGYTF; DNA: TGCAGCGTCATGACCGGGACAAACTATGGCTACACCTTC; D: .; size: .; J: TRBJ1-2; V: TRBV29-1
CDR3: CASSPTGMPNEKLFF; DNA: TGCGCCAGCAGCCCGACAGGGATGCCTAATGAAAAACTGTTTTTT; D: TRBD1; size: .; J: TRBJ1-4; V: TRBV5-1
CDR3: CASSPAGQETQYF; DNA: TGTGCCAGCAGTCCGGCGGGGCAAGAGACCCAGTACTTC; D: .; size: .; J: TRBJ2-5; V: TRBV5-6
CDR3: CASSGTGVVSESTDTQYF; DNA: TGCGCCAGCAGCGGGACAGGGGTTGTTAGCGAGAGCACAGATACGCAGTATTTT; D: TRBD1; size: few; J: TRBJ2-3; V: TRBV10-2
CDR3: CACTGQPGEQYF; DNA: TGTGCCTGCACGGGACAGCCGGGGGAGCAGTACTTC; D: TRBD1; size: .; J: TRBJ2-7; V: TRBV30
CDR3: CASSFRLAGAYEQYF; DNA: TGCGCCAGCAGCTTCCGACTAGCGGGCGCCTACGAGCAGTACTTC; D: TRBD2; size: .; J: TRBJ2-7; V: TRBV5-1
CDR3: CASSLLAELQETQYF; DNA: TGTGCTAGCAGCCTCCTAGCGGAACTACAAGAGACCCAGTACTTC; D: TRBD2; size: few; J: TRBJ2-5; V: TRBV7-7
CDR3: CASTNRASTYEQYF; DNA: TGTGCCAGCACCAACAGGGCGAGCACCTACGAGCAGTACTTC; D: .; size: .; J: TRBJ2-7; V: TRBV6-1
CDR3: CASSLVRSASGGDEQYF; DNA: TGTGCCAGCAGCTTAGTGCGCTCGGCTAGCGGAGGGGACGAGCAGTACTTC; D: TRBD2; size: .; J: TRBJ2-7; V: TRBV11-2
CDR3: CSVRSERREPSYNEQFF; DNA: TGCAGCGTTCGTTCCGAGAGGCGGGAACCCTCCTACAATGAGCAGTTCTTC; D: .; size: .; J: TRBJ2-1; V: TRBV29-1
CDR3: CATSRDSGDSNQPQHF; DNA: TGTGCCACCAGCAGAGATTCAGGGGATAGCAATCAGCCCCAGCATTTT; D: .; size: .; J: TRBJ1-5; V: TRBV15
CDR3: CASSASGPTGYTGELFF; DNA: TGTGCCAGCAGCGCGAGCGGACCCACAGGGTACACCGGGGAGCTGTTTTTT; D: .; size: .; J: TRBJ2-2; V: TRBV5-6
CDR3: CASSVTGNTEAFF; DNA: TGTGCCAGCAGCGTCACAGGGAACACTGAAGCTTTCTTT; D: .; size: .; J: TRBJ1-1; V: TRBV9
CDR3: CASSSDRSVYEQYF; DNA: TGTGCCAGCAGCTCTGACAGGTCGGTCTACGAGCAGTACTTC; D: .; size: once; J: TRBJ2-7; V: TRBV7-8
CDR3: CASSRGYNEKLFF; DNA: TGTGCCAGCAGCCGGGGGTATAATGAAAAACTGTTTTTT; D: .; size: few; J: TRBJ1-4; V: TRBV11-3
CDR3: CASSPSQVNTEAFF; DNA: TGTGCCAGCTCACCAAGCCAGGTGAACACTGAAGCTTTCTTT; D: .; size: .; J: TRBJ1-1; V: TRBV18
CDR3: CAWSMGQGNYGYTF; DNA: TGTGCCTGGAGTATGGGACAGGGGAACTATGGCTACACCTTC; D: TRBD1; size: .; J: TRBJ1-2; V: TRBV30
CDR3: CASSRGLLSNEQFF; DNA: TGTGCCAGCAGCAGGGGACTCCTAAGCAATGAGCAGTTCTTC; D: .; size: .; J: TRBJ2-1; V: TRBV5-8
CDR3: CASSITGLDTGELFF; DNA: TGTGCCAGCAGCATTACGGGGTTGGACACCGGGGAGCTGTTTTTT; D: .; size: .; J: TRBJ2-2; V: TRBV5-4
CDR3: CASSQDFGSYEQYF; DNA: TGTGCCAGCAGCCAGGACTTCGGCTCCTACGAGCAGTACTTC; D: .; size: .; J: TRBJ2-7; V: TRBV7-2
CDR3: CASSRQGFTDTQYF; DNA: TGTGCCAGCAGCCGGCAGGGGTTCACAGATACGCAGTATTTT; D: .; size: .; J: TRBJ2-3; V: TRBV27